This T cell receptor (beta chain) was sequenced in a study of cytomegalovirus exposure and HLA in healthy donors. About the research overall: Ancestry clustering placed around 80% of about 400 genotyped donors in the Caucasian-associated cluster. Study observations and caveats: Several top significant clusters appeared, in a later analysis, to be linked to common viral pathogens.

This CDR3 contains 13 residues. Germline CDR1 is SGHNT and CDR2 is YYREEE (reference sequence). Trimming cost V 8 bases and J 7 bases; bases outside gene matches: 9. Concerning this clone: Its antigen is unidentified. Other DNA sequences of this sample code for an identical CDR3.

This PCR relied on a set of 60 Vbeta primers and 13 Jbeta primers. Libraries were prepared by immunoSEQ multiplex PCR; TCRdb keeps only in-frame clonotypes and omits some of them. The profile shows some 110,000 clones, around 76% of them singletons. This receptor was obtained from a woman aged 45 to 65 in good health and CMV-seropositive. Sequencing was carried out using PBMCs. V gene TRBV5-4 combines with J gene TRBJ1-1; the match to TRBD1 covers 9 bases. DNA for the CDR3: TGTGCCAGTAGCCCCCGGGACAGGGATGAAGCTTTCTTT. Protein: CASSPRDRDEAFF.